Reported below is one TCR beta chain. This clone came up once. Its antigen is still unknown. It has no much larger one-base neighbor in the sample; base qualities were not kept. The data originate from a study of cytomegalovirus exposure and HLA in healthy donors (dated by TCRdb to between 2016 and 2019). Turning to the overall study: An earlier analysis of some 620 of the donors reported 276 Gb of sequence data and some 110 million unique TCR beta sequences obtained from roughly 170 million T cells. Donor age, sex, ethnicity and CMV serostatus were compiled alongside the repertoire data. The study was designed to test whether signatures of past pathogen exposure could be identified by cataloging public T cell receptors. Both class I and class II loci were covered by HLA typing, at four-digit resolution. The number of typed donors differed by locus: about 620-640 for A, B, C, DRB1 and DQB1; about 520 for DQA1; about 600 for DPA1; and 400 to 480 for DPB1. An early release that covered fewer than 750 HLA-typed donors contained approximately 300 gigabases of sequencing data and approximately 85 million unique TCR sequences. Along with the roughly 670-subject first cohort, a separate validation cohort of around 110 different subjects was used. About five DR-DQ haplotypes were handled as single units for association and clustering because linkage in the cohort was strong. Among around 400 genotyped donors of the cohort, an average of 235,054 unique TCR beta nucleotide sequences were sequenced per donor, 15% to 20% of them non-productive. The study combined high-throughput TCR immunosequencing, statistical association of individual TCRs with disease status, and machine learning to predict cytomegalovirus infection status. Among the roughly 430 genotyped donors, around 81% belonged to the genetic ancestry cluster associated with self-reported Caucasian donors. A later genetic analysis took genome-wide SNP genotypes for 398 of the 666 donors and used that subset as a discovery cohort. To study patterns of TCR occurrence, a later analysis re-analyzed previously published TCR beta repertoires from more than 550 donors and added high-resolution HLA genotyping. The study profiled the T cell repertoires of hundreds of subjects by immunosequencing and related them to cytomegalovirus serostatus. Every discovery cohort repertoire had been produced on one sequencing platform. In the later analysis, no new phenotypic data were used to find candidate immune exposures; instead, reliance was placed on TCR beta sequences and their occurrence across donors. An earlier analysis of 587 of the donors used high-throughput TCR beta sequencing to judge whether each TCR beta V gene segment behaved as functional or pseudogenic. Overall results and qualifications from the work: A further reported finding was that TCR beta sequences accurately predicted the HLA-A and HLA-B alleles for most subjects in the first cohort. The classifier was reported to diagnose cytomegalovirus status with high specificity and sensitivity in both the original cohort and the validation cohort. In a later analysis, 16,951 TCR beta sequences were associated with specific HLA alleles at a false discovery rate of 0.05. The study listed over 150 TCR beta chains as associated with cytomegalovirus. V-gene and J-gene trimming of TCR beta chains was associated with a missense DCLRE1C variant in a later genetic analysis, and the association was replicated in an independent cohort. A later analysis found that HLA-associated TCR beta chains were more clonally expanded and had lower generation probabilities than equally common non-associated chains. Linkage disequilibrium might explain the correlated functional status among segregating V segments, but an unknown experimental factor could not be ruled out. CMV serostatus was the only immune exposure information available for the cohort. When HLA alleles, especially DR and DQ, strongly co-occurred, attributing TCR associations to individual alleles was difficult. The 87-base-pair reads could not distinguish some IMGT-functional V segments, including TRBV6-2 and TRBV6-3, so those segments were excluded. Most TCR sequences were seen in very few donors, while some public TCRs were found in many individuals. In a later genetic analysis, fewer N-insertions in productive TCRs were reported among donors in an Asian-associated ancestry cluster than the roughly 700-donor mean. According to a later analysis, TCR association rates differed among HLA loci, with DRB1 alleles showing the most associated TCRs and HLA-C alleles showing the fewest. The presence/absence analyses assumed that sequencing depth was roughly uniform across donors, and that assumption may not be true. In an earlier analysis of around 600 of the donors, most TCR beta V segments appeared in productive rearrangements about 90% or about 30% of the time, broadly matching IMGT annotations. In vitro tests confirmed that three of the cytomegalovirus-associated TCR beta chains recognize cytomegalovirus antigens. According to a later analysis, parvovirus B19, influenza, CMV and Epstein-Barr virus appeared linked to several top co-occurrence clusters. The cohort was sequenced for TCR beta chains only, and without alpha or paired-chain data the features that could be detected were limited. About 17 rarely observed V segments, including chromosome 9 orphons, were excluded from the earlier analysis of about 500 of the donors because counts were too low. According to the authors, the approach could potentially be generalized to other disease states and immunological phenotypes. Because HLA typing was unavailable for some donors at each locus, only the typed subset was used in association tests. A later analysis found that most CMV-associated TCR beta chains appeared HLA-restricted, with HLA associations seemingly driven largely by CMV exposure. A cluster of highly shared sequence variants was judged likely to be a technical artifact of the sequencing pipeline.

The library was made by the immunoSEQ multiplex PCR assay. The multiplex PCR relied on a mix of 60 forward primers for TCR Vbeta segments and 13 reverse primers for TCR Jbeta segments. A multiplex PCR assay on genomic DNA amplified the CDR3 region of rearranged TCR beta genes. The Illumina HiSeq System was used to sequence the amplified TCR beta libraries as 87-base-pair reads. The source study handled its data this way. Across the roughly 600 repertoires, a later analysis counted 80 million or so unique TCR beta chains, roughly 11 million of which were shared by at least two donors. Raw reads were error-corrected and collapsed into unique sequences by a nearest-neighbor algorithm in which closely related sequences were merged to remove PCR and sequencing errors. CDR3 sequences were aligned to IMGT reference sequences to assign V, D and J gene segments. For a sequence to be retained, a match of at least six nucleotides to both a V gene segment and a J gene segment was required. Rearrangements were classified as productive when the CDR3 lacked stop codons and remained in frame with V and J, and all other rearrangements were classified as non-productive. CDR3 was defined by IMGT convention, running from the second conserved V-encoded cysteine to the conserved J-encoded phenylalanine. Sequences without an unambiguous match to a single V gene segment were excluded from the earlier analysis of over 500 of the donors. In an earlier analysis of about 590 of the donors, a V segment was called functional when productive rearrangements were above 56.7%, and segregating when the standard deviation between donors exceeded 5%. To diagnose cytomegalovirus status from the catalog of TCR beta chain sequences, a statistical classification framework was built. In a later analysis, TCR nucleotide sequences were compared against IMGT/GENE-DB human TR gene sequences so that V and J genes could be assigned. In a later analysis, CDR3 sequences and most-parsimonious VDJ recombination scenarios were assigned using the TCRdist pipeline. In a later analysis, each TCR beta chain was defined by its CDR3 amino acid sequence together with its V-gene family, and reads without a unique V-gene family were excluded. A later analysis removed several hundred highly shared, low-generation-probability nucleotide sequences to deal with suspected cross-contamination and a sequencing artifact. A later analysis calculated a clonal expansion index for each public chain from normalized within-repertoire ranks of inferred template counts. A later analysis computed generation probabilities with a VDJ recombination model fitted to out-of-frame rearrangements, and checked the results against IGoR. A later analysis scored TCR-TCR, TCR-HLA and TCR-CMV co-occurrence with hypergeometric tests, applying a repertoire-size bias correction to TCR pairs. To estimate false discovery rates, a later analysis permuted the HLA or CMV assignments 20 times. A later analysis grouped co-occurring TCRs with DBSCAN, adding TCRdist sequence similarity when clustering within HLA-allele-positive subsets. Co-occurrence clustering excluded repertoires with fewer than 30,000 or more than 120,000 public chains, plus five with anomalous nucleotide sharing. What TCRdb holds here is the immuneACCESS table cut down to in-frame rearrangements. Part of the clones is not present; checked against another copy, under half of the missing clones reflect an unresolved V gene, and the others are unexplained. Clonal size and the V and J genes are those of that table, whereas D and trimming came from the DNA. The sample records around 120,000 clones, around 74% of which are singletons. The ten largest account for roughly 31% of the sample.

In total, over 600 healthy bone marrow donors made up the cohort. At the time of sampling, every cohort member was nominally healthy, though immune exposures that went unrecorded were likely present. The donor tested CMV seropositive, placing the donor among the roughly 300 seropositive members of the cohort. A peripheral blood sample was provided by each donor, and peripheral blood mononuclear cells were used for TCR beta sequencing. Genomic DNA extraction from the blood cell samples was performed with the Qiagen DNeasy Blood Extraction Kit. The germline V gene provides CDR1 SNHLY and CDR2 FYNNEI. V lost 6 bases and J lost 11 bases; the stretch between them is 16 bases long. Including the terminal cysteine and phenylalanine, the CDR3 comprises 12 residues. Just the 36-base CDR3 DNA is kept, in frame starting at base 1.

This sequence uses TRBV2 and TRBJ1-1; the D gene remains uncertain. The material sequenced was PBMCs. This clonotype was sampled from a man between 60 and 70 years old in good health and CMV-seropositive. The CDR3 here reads CASSLREGMAFF. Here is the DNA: TGTGCCAGCAGCCTGAGGGAGGGTATGGCTTTCTTT.